This paragraph covers one TCR beta chain sequence. Its antigen remains undetermined. No base quality information exists; no much larger clone differs at one position. These data are taken from a study of brain metastases from non-small cell lung cancer (dated by TCRdb to between 2018 and 2021). The study in broad terms: The study profiled the immune microenvironment of paired resected primary tumors and brain metastases taken from patients with non-small-cell lung cancer.

Library method: the immunoSEQ multiplex PCR assay. T-cell receptor beta chain repertoire sequencing was carried out together with a 770-gene immune expression panel. TCRdb's version of the immuneACCESS table is confined to in-frame rearrangements and falls short of the full clone set. An unresolved V gene accounts for under half of the shortfall where checked; the remainder is of unknown origin. The sample contains about 3,300 clones, roughly 96% of them found a single time. Jointly, the top ten make up approximately 2% of the sample. The cohort comprised 30 to 45 patients with surgically resected non-small-cell lung cancer who had both primary tumor and brain metastasis specimens. The CDR3 starts with the cysteine, ends with the phenylalanine, and has 14 residues. The only DNA kept is the CDR3, 42 bases in frame from the first base. As encoded in the germline V gene (reference sequence), CDR1 is GTSNPN while CDR2 is SVGIG. V is cut by 3 bases and J by 1 base, and the space between the germline ends is 9 bases.

The rearranged chain carries TRBV30 and TRBJ2-2; the best D guess is TRBD1, with 6 bases matching. The sequence derives from a donor at least 40 years old with non-small cell lung cancer. Sequenced input: tumor-adjacent normal tissue. The CDR3 has the sequence CAWRRGQNTGELFF. The nucleotide sequence reads as follows: TGTGCCTGGAGAAGGGGACAGAACACCGGGGAGCTGTTTTTT.